This T cell receptor beta chain was recovered during a study of blood T cell repertoires in COVID-19. Study overall: Collection of acute and convalescent COVID-19 samples took place in the United States, Italy and Spain. PBMCs, B-cell-depleted T cells, or T cells were the source of the cDNA or gDNA that made up the material.

Germline assignment: CDR1 SQVTM and CDR2 ANQGSEA. Trimming pared 4 bases from V and 0 bases from J, leaving 15 bases between. The CDR3 has 15 residues. Per the original data handling: Amplifying reference gene primers gave estimates of nucleated cell counts. Libraries were prepared by immunoSEQ multiplex PCR; TCRdb keeps only in-frame clonotypes and omits some of them. That table gives V, J and clone size, and the DNA gave D and trimming. The sample shows roughly 200,000 clones, 80% to 85% of them seen only once. V gene TRBV29-1 combines with J gene TRBJ1-1; D remains ambiguous. The sample comprised peripheral blood. The sequence derives from a man aged 50 to 59 with active or convalescent COVID-19. CDR3 in DNA: TGCAGCGTTGGAGAGAGACGGGTAGTGAACACTGAAGCTTTCTTT. Protein sequence: CSVGERRVVNTEAFF.